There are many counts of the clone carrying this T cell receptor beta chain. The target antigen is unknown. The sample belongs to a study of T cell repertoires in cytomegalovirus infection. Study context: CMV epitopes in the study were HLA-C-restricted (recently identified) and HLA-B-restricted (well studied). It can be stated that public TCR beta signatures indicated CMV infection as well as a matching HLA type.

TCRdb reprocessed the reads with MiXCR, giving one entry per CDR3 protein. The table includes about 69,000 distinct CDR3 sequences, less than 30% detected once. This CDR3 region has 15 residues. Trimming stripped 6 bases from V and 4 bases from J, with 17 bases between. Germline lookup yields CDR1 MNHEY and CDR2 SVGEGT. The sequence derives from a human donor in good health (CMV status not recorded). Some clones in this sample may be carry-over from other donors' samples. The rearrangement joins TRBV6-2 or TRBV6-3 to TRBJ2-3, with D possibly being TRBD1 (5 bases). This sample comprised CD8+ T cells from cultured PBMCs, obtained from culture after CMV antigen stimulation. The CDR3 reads CASRGWGTGADTQYF. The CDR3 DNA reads TGTGCCAGCAGGGGCTGGGGCACGGGCGCAGATACGCAGTATTTT.